A single sample is the source of the 18 T cell receptor beta chains below, sequenced in a study of somatic mutations in cytotoxic T cells in rheumatoid arthritis (dated by TCRdb to about 2017). The method was the immunoSEQ multiplex PCR assay. Entries here come from immuneACCESS through TCRdb and include only in-frame sequences with V and J called. Some clones fail to appear in such tables; in the studies checked, an unresolved V gene covers under half of the shortfall, and the cause of the remainder is unknown. Across this sample there are 6,000 to 8,500 clones, with roughly 70% seen only once. Jointly, the top ten make up around 40% of the sample. The sample was CD8+ T cells sorted from blood. The origin of the receptors is a man aged 40-49 years in good health.

The V gene is TRBV9, the J gene TRBJ2-6; the D is unclear. The V and J ends lost 4 bases and 0 bases respectively, with 2 bases between them. Looked up from germline, CDR1 is SGDLS and CDR2 is YYNGEE. This CDR3 has 13 residues. The DNA for the CDR3 is TGTGCCAGCAGCCGCTCTGGGGCCAACGTCCTGACTTTC. Its protein is CASSRSGANVLTF. The whole variable domain, filled in from reference TRBV9 and TRBJ2-6, reads DSGVTQTPKHLITATGQRVTLRCSPRSGDLSVYWYQQSLDQGLQFLIQYYNGEERAKGNILERFSAQQFPDLHSELNLSSLELGDSALYFCASSRSGANVLTFGAGSRLTVL.

This chain connects TRBV2 to TRBJ2-1, with D unclear. The germline V gene has CDR1 SNHLY and CDR2 FYNNEI. V dropped 10 bases and J dropped 4 bases, with 14 bases sitting between them. CDR3 length: 13 amino acids. The CDR3 DNA reads as TGTGCCACTCATTGGAAGATTTACAATGAGCAGTTCTTC. Translating gives CATHWKIYNEQFF.

The V and J genes are TRBV5-5 and TRBJ2-5; 9 nucleotides agree with TRBD1. J gave up 5 bases and V 1 base, and 12 bases lay outside the gene matches. Germline CDR1 SGHKS, CDR2 YYEKEE (reference sequence). The length of the CDR3 is 17 residues. This chain's CDR3 is CASSLLDSTGGWETQYF. CDR3 in DNA: TGTGCCAGCAGCTTGTTAGATAGTACAGGGGGCTGGGAGACCCAGTACTTC.

The V call is TRBV29-1, the J call TRBJ1-2, with D tentatively TRBD1 (5 bases). The CDR3 totals 12 residues. Germline CDR1 is SQVTM and CDR2 is ANQGSEA. V was clipped by 5 bases and J by 4 bases, with 11 bases between them. Written as DNA, the CDR3 is TGCAGCGTTATAGGGGTCAGCTATGGCTACACCTTC. Its translation is CSVIGVSYGYTF.

Relative to its sample, this clone is large. The V gene is TRBV14, the J gene TRBJ1-6; 8 positions match TRBD1. J was trimmed by 8 bases and V by 1 base; bases with no gene match: 10. From germline, CDR1 is SGHDN and CDR2 FVKESK. The CDR3 covers 17 residues. DNA of the CDR3: TGTGCCAGCAGCCAAGTACGGCTGGCAGGGGGCTATTCACCCCTCCACTTT. Its translation: CASSQVRLAGGYSPLHF.

The rearrangement joins TRBV14 to TRBJ2-1; D unresolved. The CDR3 runs to 15 residues. V was shortened by 2 bases and J by 0 bases, with 8 bases between the two germline ends. The V gene's germline CDR1 is SGHDN and CDR2 FVKESK. CDR3 sequence reads: CASSQWGSSYNEQFF. Here the CDR3 DNA reads TGTGCCAGCAGCCAATGGGGAAGCTCCTACAATGAGCAGTTCTTC.

This clone was observed a single time. The rearrangement joins TRBV6-4 to TRBJ2-4, with 7 nucleotides matching TRBD2. The CDR3 extends over 18 amino acids. CDR1 and CDR2 (germline): MRHNA, SNTAGT. V lost 2 bases to trimming and J lost 2 bases; unmatched junction nucleotides: 12. The CDR3 region is CASSDTAAGIWTKNIQYF. CDR3 coding DNA: TGTGCCAGCAGTGACACTGCAGCGGGGATCTGGACCAAAAACATTCAGTACTTC.

The genes are TRBV6-1 and TRBJ1-1; no clear D gene. From germline, CDR1 is MNHNS and CDR2 SASEGT. This CDR3 is 14 amino acids long. The V end lost 2 bases, the J end lost 1 base, and 8 bases lay between the germline ends. The CDR3 nucleotides read TGTGCCAGCAGTGAAAGTCTGGGGAACACTGAAGCTTTCTTT. Its translation: CASSESLGNTEAFF.

This clone was seen a handful of times. The V gene is TRBV6-5, the J gene TRBJ2-1; perhaps TRBD2 as D (5 bases). The CDR3 loop spans 15 amino acids. The V end lost 6 bases, the J end lost 6 bases, and 18 bases lay between the germline ends. Germline CDR1 MNHEY, CDR2 SVGAGI. The CDR3 region has the DNA TGTGCCAGCAGCCCCGATCAGCGGCGGTCCAATGAGCAGTTCTTC. It codes for CASSPDQRRSNEQFF.

The CDR3 reads CASRGDSGTGELFF. The DNA of the CDR3 is TGTGCCAGCAGGGGAGACAGTGGCACCGGGGAGCTGTTTTTT. This chain connects TRBV18 to TRBJ2-2; D is possibly TRBD1 or TRBD2 (5 bases each). V shed 8 bases and J shed 4 bases, with 14 bases lying between them. The CDR3 is 14 residues long. Germline CDR1 reads KGHSH; CDR2 reads LQKENI.

The chain is built from TRBV6-5 and TRBJ2-1, with TRBD1 matching 7 bases. Germline trimming cut 0 bases from V and 7 bases from J; bases unmatched to any gene: 6. The length of the CDR3 is 15 residues. Germline V gene lookup returns CDR1 MNHEY and CDR2 SVGAGI. CDR3 DNA: TGTGCCAGCAGTTACTCCGCAGGGGGTAAGAATGAGCAGTTCTTC. Amino acid sequence: CASSYSAGGKNEQFF.

The chain couples TRBV6-5 to TRBJ2-2; weak D call: TRBD1 (6 bases). Trimming took off 0 bases at V and 1 base at J, with 9 bases between the two ends. CDR1 is MNHEY, CDR2 SVGAGI, per germline. The length of the CDR3 is 16 residues. CDR3 bases: TGTGCCAGCAGTTACTCCATGGGACAGAACACCGGGGAGCTGTTTTTT. This codes for CASSYSMGQNTGELFF.

There are a few counts of this clone. The rearrangement joins TRBV28 to TRBJ1-2; no clear D. V was pared by 3 bases and J by 7 bases, with 9 bases between. This CDR3 is built from 12 residues. Germline V CDR1 and CDR2: MDHEN, SYDVKM. CDR3 sequence reads: CASSFARVGYTF. The CDR3 coding sequence is TGTGCCAGCAGTTTCGCGAGGGTTGGCTACACCTTC.

The chain's CDR3 is CASSWGGFTGNTIYF. The CDR3 DNA is TGTGCCAGCAGTTGGGGGGGATTTACGGGGAACACCATATATTTT. The V call is TRBV28, the J call TRBJ1-3; weak D call: TRBD1 (5 bases). CDR3 length: 15 amino acids. Deletions cut 4 bases from V and 7 bases from J, with 17 bases between. CDR1 is MDHEN and CDR2 is SYDVKM in the germline V gene.

The sample holds one count of this clone. V is TRBV7-3 and J is TRBJ2-1; 10 positions match TRBD2. There are 14 residues in the CDR3. J was trimmed by 4 bases and V by 6 bases; bases with no gene match: 3. Looked up from germline, CDR1 is SGHTA and CDR2 is FQGTGA. As DNA, the CDR3 is TGTGCCAGCAGTCCTAGCGGGGGATACAATGAGCAGTTCTTC. Its translation: CASSPSGGYNEQFF.

This clone came up once. This chain links TRBV9 with TRBJ2-1, with D perhaps TRBD1 (5 bases). CDR3 length equals 15 residues. V lost 0 bases, J lost 0 bases, and 7 bases lay in between. Germline V gene sequence: CDR1 SGDLS, CDR2 YYNGEE. CDR3 DNA sequence: TGTGCCAGCAGCGTAGTGACAGCCTCCTACAATGAGCAGTTCTTC. As protein: CASSVVTASYNEQFF.

This clone is categorized as medium-sized (0.01 to 0.1%). This chain connects TRBV25-1 to TRBJ1-1; 7 bases are a match to TRBD1. Germline-derived CDR1 and CDR2 are MGHDK and SYGVNS. This CDR3 comprises 12 residues. The V segment lost 4 bases and the J segment 4 bases; nucleotides outside the gene matches: 0. The CDR3 sequence: CASSAGGTEAFF. In nucleotides, the CDR3 is TGTGCCAGCAGTGCAGGGGGCACTGAAGCTTTCTTT.

The rearrangement joins TRBV15 to TRBJ2-5; 9 bases agree with TRBD2. The CDR3 consists of 15 residues. The V gene's germline CDR1 is LNHNV and CDR2 YYDKDF (reference sequence). Germline trimming cut 2 bases from V and 5 bases from J; bases unmatched to any gene: 6. In DNA, the CDR3 is TGTGCCACCAGCAGACAAGCGGGGGGCGGGGAGACCCAGTACTTC. Protein: CATSRQAGGGETQYF.